This T cell receptor (beta chain) was recorded in a study of blood T cell repertoires in COVID-19. The overall study: The study drew acute and convalescent COVID-19 samples from the United States, Italy and Spain. In each case, the material was cDNA or gDNA derived from T cells, B-cell-depleted T cells, or PBMCs.

V lost 2 bases, J lost 3 bases, and 10 bases lay in between. The CDR3 is made up of 14 amino acids. The germline V gene has CDR1 KGHSH and CDR2 LQKENI. The assay was immunoSEQ multiplex PCR, and TCRdb's table has in-frame clones only and misses some. The profile shows more than 95,000 clones, 86% of them singletons. The sample taken for sequencing was peripheral blood. This rearrangement joins TRBV18 to TRBJ1-1; perhaps TRBD1 as D (6 bases). This TCR derives from a woman aged 60-70 years in a cohort sampled during active or convalescent COVID-19. The chain's CDR3 is CASSPSRGDTEAFF. The CDR3 coding sequence is TGTGCCAGCTCACCATCCAGGGGAGACACTGAAGCTTTCTTT. Full variable domain (outside the CDR3, taken from reference TRBV18 and TRBJ1-1): NAGVMQNPRHLVRRRGQEARLRCSPMKGHSHVYWYRQLPEEGLKFMVYLQKENIIDESGMPKERFSAEFPKEGPSILRIQQVVRGDSAAYFCASSPSRGDTEAFFGQGTRLTVV.